These 28 T cell receptor beta chains were sequenced from one sample in a study of T cell responses to AZD1222 COVID-19 vaccine. Data came from immunoSEQ multiplex PCR; TCRdb stores just in-frame clones and leaves some out. Among tens of thousands of clones listed, approximately 87% were seen once. Sequences were derived from peripheral blood, sampled 28 days after the second AZD1222 dose. The receptor set was obtained from an adult who received the AZD1222 COVID-19 vaccine.

The rearrangement uses TRBV19 and TRBJ2-1; 8 bases map to TRBD2. Losses at the gene ends were 6 bases for V and 5 bases for J; bases not matched to a gene: 9. The CDR3 is 15 residues long. Germline CDR1 and CDR2: LNHDA and SQIVND (reference sequence). CDR3 sequence: CASRRVAGGNNEQFF. The CDR3 coding sequence is TGTGCCAGTAGGCGAGTCGCGGGGGGAAACAATGAGCAGTTCTTC. The full variable domain, its missing parts supplied by reference TRBV19 and TRBJ2-1, is DGGITQSPKYLFRKEGQNVTLSCEQNLNHDAMYWYRQDPGQGLRLIYYSQIVNDFQKGDIAEGYSVSREKKESFPLTVTSAQKNPTAFYLCASRRVAGGNNEQFFGPGTRLTVL.

The J gene is TRBJ1-2, the V gene TRBV4-3, with D hard to call. Germline V gene sequence: CDR1 LGHNA, CDR2 YSLEER. The V and J ends lost 0 bases and 2 bases respectively, with 7 bases between them. The CDR3 is 14 amino acids. DNA for the CDR3: TGCGCCAGCAGCCAAGAAGGACGGAACTATGGCTACACCTTC. Translating gives CASSQEGRNYGYTF.

In this sample, this clone turned up a few times. The chain is built from TRBV29-1 and TRBJ2-7; 9 nucleotides line up with TRBD2. V was pared by 2 bases and J by 5 bases, with 16 bases of the junction left unmatched. There are 17 residues in the CDR3. CDR1 SQVTM and CDR2 ANQGSEA come from the germline V gene. Here the CDR3 DNA reads TGCAGCGTTGAAATTGCCGGGACTAGCAGGGGCGGTAACGAGCAGTACTTC. This encodes CSVEIAGTSRGGNEQYF.

The chain uses TRBV18 and TRBJ2-7; D is possibly TRBD1 or TRBD2 (5 bases each). The germline V gene has CDR1 KGHSH and CDR2 LQKENI. The CDR3 length is 13 residues. The V and J ends lost 6 bases and 7 bases respectively, with 16 bases between them. The CDR3 region is CASSQDGASEQYF. The CDR3 DNA is TGTGCCAGCTCCCAAGACGGGGCCTCTGAGCAGTACTTC.

The gene calls are TRBV18 and TRBJ1-4; 8 nucleotides align to TRBD1. Germline trimming cut 10 bases from V and 3 bases from J; bases unmatched to any gene: 4. The CDR3 sequence is 13 residues long. Germline assignment: CDR1 KGHSH and CDR2 LQKENI. CDR3 protein: CATGGQSNEKLFF. The CDR3 nucleotides are TGTGCCACAGGGGGCCAGTCTAATGAAAAACTGTTTTTT.

This clone was recorded once. This sequence joins TRBV5-4 and TRBJ2-7; 7 nucleotides agree with TRBD1. Germline CDR1 and CDR2: SGHNT and YYREEE (reference sequence). Trimming cost V 4 bases and J 3 bases; bases outside gene matches: 10. This CDR3 has 15 residues. CDR3 sequence (DNA): TGTGCCAGCAGCCGGGCCTCGGGACAGTTCTACGAGCAGTACTTC. Protein product: CASSRASGQFYEQYF.

The rearrangement joins TRBV6-1 to TRBJ1-2, with D perhaps TRBD1 (5 bases). Trimming removed 5 bases from V and 6 bases from J, with 10 bases in between. The V gene's germline CDR1 is MNHNS and CDR2 SASEGT. This CDR3 is 12 amino acids long. The CDR3 sequence: CASSYRGDGYTF. The CDR3 DNA follows: TGTGCCAGCAGTTATAGGGGAGATGGCTACACCTTC.

The V call is TRBV11-3, the J call TRBJ1-6; the D is unclear. CDR3 length equals 12 residues. Germline loops: CDR1 SGHNT, CDR2 YENEEA. V lost 4 bases and J 9 bases, leaving 7 bases between the germline ends. As DNA, the CDR3 is TGTGCCAGCAGCTCGGACTTTTCACCCCTCCACTTT. Its protein is CASSSDFSPLHF.

This clone occurred once. V gene TRBV5-5 combines with J gene TRBJ1-1, with unresolved D. Trimming took 0 bases from V and 5 from J, leaving 5 bases between them. Germline CDR1 reads SGHKS; CDR2 reads YYEKEE (reference sequence). The CDR3 contains 12 residues. CDR3 coding DNA: TGTGCCAGCAGCTTGGGGGTAACTGAAGCTTTCTTT. It yields the protein CASSLGVTEAFF. Together with reference TRBV5-5 and TRBJ1-1, the CDR3 gives the full variable domain: DAGVTQSPTHLIKTRGQQVTLRCSPISGHKSVSWYQQVLGQGPQFIFQYYEKEERGRGNFPDRFSARQFPNYSSELNVNALLLGDSALYLCASSLGVTEAFFGQGTRLTVV.

The chain links TRBV27 to TRBJ1-2, with D unclear. The V gene's germline CDR1 is MNHEY and CDR2 SMNVEV (reference sequence). Trimming left V 6 bases short and J 4 bases short, with 12 bases between. CDR3 length: 13 residues. CDR3 coding DNA: TGTGCCAGCAGCCGGGCGGGGTTCTATGGCTACACCTTC. Translated: CASSRAGFYGYTF.

This clone is labeled as medium-sized. The chain links TRBV3-1 (or the pseudogene TRBV3-2) to TRBJ2-1, with 12 nucleotides matching TRBD1. CDR3 size: 16 residues. V was clipped by 2 bases and J by 7 bases; unmatched bases: 6. Germline V gives CDR1 LGHDT, CDR2 YNNKEL (reference sequence). The CDR3 reads CASSQTGQGAWNEQFF. The CDR3 DNA is TGTGCCAGCAGCCAAACGGGACAGGGGGCGTGGAATGAGCAGTTCTTC.

J is TRBJ1-2 and V is TRBV4-3, with 7 bases that match TRBD1. There are 15 residues in the CDR3. V shed 0 bases and J 4 bases; nucleotides not matched to a gene: 5. Germline CDR1 is LGHNA and CDR2 is YSLEER. The CDR3 DNA follows: TGCGCCAGCAGCCAAGATGAGGGACAGAGCTATGGCTACACCTTC. It codes for CASSQDEGQSYGYTF.

The chain joins TRBV11-3 to TRBJ2-2; D call uncertain. Per the germline V gene, CDR1 is SGHNT and CDR2 is YENEEA. The CDR3 covers 13 residues. The V end was cut by 3 bases, the J end by 6 bases, with 8 bases between. In DNA form, the CDR3 reads TGTGCCAGCAGCTTTAGCCCGTCCGGGGAGCTGTTTTTT. Protein sequence: CASSFSPSGELFF.

This chain connects TRBV6-6 to TRBJ1-2; possible D gene TRBD1, 6 bases. Trimming removed 4 bases from V and 3 bases from J, with 12 bases in between. Germline V gene lookup returns CDR1 MNHNY and CDR2 SVGAGI (reference sequence). This CDR3 comprises 14 residues. CDR3 bases: TGTGCCAGCAGTTTACCGACAGGAGACTATGGCTACACCTTC. Translation: CASSLPTGDYGYTF.

This rearrangement joins TRBV7-9 to TRBJ2-1; D perhaps matches TRBD2 (5 bases). The CDR3 consists of 15 residues. Germline V gene sequence: CDR1 SEHNR, CDR2 FQNEAQ (reference sequence). Between the trimmed V and J ends, which lost 1 base and 5 bases, there was a span of 12 bases. The CDR3 region has the DNA TGTGCCAGCAGCTTAGTAAGAGCGGAAGACAATGAGCAGTTCTTC. Translating gives CASSLVRAEDNEQFF.

This chain connects TRBV19 to TRBJ1-5; D is possibly TRBD1 (5 bases). Germline values: CDR1 LNHDA, CDR2 SQIVND (reference sequence). The V end was cut by 6 bases, the J end by 3 bases, with 9 bases between. The CDR3 spans 13 residues. CDR3 loop: CASRKQDNQPQHF. The CDR3 DNA reads TGTGCCAGTAGGAAACAGGACAATCAGCCCCAGCATTTT. The entire variable domain, with the rest obtained from reference TRBV19 and TRBJ1-5, is as follows: DGGITQSPKYLFRKEGQNVTLSCEQNLNHDAMYWYRQDPGQGLRLIYYSQIVNDFQKGDIAEGYSVSREKKESFPLTVTSAQKNPTAFYLCASRKQDNQPQHFGDGTRLSIL.

The rearrangement joins TRBV30 to TRBJ1-3; 10 positions agree with TRBD1. Germline values: CDR1 GTSNPN, CDR2 SVGIG (reference sequence). This CDR3 has 17 amino acids. After removal of 5 bases from V and 2 bases from J, the junction contained 12 bases not matched to a gene. The CDR3 DNA reads TGTGCCTGGCTTCCTCGGCCTGGGACAGGGGCTGGAAACACCATATATTTT. Translation: CAWLPRPGTGAGNTIYF.

This chain joins TRBV11-3 and TRBJ2-7; D remains ambiguous. Looked up from germline, CDR1 is SGHNT and CDR2 is YENEEA. The CDR3 covers 14 residues. Trimming cost V 0 bases and J 6 bases, with 12 bases left between them. The CDR3 nucleotides read TGTGCCAGCAGCTTAGACCCCCCTCCTGGCGAGCAGTACTTC. Encoded protein: CASSLDPPPGEQYF.

This chain joins TRBV30 and TRBJ1-1; D perhaps matches TRBD1 (5 bases). Germline CDR1 and CDR2: GTSNPN and SVGIG (reference sequence). V was cut by 6 bases and J by 1 base, with 12 bases left in between. There are 13 residues in the CDR3. The CDR3 protein is CACSGGWNTEAFF. The CDR3 coding sequence is TGTGCCTGTTCTGGGGGTTGGAACACTGAAGCTTTCTTT.

The chain links TRBV5-1 to TRBJ2-1; 9 nucleotides match TRBD2. The CDR3 length is 14 residues. The germline V gene has CDR1 SGHRS and CDR2 YFSETQ. V shed 4 bases, J shed 7 bases, and the junction held 6 bases outside the gene matches. The CDR3 nucleotides are TGCGCCAGCAGCGGATTAGCGGGAGTTAATGAGCAGTTCTTC. This sequence encodes CASSGLAGVNEQFF.

This clone has only one observation. The CDR3 coding sequence is TGTGCCAGCAGCTTATTTAATGGGGGACAGGCCTATGGCTACACCTTC. Amino acids: CASSLFNGGQAYGYTF. The rearrangement uses TRBV7-2 and TRBJ1-2, with 8 positions matching TRBD1. The CDR3 consists of 16 residues. The ends lost 2 bases at V and 4 bases at J; junction bases unmatched: 9. Germline V lookup: CDR1 SGHTA, CDR2 FQGNSA.

The chain joins TRBV11-3 to TRBJ1-1; 9 bases match TRBD1. CDR1 is SGHNT and CDR2 is YENEEA in the germline V gene. The ends lost 5 bases at V and 2 bases at J; junction bases unmatched: 9. The CDR3 runs to 16 residues. The DNA of the CDR3 is TGTGCCAGCAGCCCCACGTGGGACAGGGCCAACACTGAAGCTTTCTTT. Protein sequence: CASSPTWDRANTEAFF.

This sequence joins TRBV27 and TRBJ2-5; D possibly corresponds to TRBD2 (6 bases). V shed 6 bases and J shed 5 bases, with 16 bases lying between them. The CDR3 sequence is 14 residues long. CDR1 and CDR2 from the germline V gene are MNHEY and SMNVEV (reference sequence). The CDR3 DNA is TGTGCCAGCAGCAGGTACGGGGCGGGGGAGACCCAGTACTTC. Residues: CASSRYGAGETQYF.

The CDR3 DNA reads as TGCGCCAGCAGCTTGGTAATCGGGGATGAAAAACTGTTTTTT. Its protein product is CASSLVIGDEKLFF. The chain has TRBV5-1 and TRBJ1-4; unclear D gene. The V and J ends lost 0 bases and 6 bases respectively, with 9 bases between them. The CDR3 consists of 14 residues. Germline assignment: CDR1 SGHRS and CDR2 YFSETQ.

The chain is built from TRBV7-9 and TRBJ2-6; 12 bases are shared with TRBD1. The CDR3 is 18 residues long. The V and J ends lost 3 bases and 1 base, in that order; junction bases with no gene match: 4. CDR1 is SEHNR, CDR2 FQNEAQ, per germline (reference sequence). The CDR3 DNA reads TGTGCCAGCAGCTTCCGGGACAGGGGGCTGTCTGGGGCCAACGTCCTGACTTTC. The encoded protein is CASSFRDRGLSGANVLTF.

The genes are TRBV7-2 and TRBJ2-2; 10 nucleotides agree with TRBD1. The trim removed 2 bases at V and 6 bases at J, leaving 12 bases unmatched. This CDR3 is 18 amino acids long. Looked up from germline, CDR1 is SGHTA and CDR2 is FQGNSA. The CDR3 region has the DNA TGTGCCAGCAGCTTAACGTCCCCCGGGACAGGGGTGCCCGGGGAGCTGTTTTTT. It encodes CASSLTSPGTGVPGELFF.

The genes are TRBV14 and TRBJ1-2, with 7 bases identical to TRBD1. This CDR3 comprises 14 residues. Germline V lookup: CDR1 SGHDN, CDR2 FVKESK. Losses at the gene ends were 1 base for V and 7 bases for J; bases not matched to a gene: 6. CDR3 sequence reads: CASSQAQGMGGYTF. DNA for the CDR3: TGTGCCAGCAGCCAAGCACAGGGGATGGGTGGCTACACCTTC.

The chain employs TRBV28 and TRBJ2-4; D might be TRBD1 or TRBD2, each matching 5 bases. Deletions cut 6 bases from V and 4 bases from J, with 16 bases between. The CDR3 runs to 15 residues. The V gene's germline CDR1 is MDHEN and CDR2 SYDVKM. The DNA for the CDR3 is TGTGCCAGCAGGCCAGGTGGGGGAGATAAAAACATTCAGTACTTC. Amino acids: CASRPGGGDKNIQYF.